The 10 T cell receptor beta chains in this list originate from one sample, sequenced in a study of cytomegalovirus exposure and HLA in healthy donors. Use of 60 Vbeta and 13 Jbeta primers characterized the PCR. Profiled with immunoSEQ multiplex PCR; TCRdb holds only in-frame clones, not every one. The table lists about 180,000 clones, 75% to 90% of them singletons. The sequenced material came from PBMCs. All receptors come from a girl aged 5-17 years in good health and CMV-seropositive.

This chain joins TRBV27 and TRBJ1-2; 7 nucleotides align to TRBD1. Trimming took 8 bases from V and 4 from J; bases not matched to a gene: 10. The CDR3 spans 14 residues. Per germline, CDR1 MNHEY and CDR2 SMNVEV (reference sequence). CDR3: CASGVGGRGYGYTF. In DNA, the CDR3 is TGTGCCAGCGGGGTAGGGGGCCGGGGCTATGGCTACACCTTC.

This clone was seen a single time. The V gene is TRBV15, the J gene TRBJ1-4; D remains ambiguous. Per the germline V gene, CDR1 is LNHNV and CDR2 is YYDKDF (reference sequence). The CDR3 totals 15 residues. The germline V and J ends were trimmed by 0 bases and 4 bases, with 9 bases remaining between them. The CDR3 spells CATSRDMGVNEKLFF. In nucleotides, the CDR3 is TGTGCCACCAGCAGAGATATGGGAGTTAATGAAAAACTGTTTTTT.

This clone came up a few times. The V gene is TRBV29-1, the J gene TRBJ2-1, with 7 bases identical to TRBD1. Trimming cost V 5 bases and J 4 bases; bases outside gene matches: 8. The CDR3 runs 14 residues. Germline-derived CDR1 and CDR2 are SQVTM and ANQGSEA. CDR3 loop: CSVTHRDSYNEQFF. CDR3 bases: TGCAGCGTTACTCACCGGGACAGTTACAATGAGCAGTTCTTC.

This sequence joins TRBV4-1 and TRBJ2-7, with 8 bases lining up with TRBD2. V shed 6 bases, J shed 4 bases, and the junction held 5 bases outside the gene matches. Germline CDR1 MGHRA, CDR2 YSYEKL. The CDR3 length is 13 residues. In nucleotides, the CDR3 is TGCGCCAGCAGAGGTAGCGGGACGTACGAGCAGTACTTC. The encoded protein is CASRGSGTYEQYF.

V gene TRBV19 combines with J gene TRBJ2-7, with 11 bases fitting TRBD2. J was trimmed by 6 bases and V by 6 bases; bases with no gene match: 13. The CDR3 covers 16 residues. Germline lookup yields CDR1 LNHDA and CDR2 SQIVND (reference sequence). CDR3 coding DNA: TGTGCCAGTAGCCCTAGACCACTAGCGGGAGAAGTCGAGCAGTACTTC. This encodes CASSPRPLAGEVEQYF.

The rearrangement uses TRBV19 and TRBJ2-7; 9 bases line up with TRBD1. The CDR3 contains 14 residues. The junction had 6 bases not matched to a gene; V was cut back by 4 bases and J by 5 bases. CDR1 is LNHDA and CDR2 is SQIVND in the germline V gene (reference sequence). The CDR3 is CASSRRTGVNEQYF. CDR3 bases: TGTGCCAGTAGTAGACGGACAGGGGTGAACGAGCAGTACTTC. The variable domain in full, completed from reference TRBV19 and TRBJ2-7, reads DGGITQSPKYLFRKEGQNVTLSCEQNLNHDAMYWYRQDPGQGLRLIYYSQIVNDFQKGDIAEGYSVSREKKESFPLTVTSAQKNPTAFYLCASSRRTGVNEQYFGPGTRLTVT.

The CDR3 sequence: CASSLVGLAGFSNEQFF. The CDR3 region has the DNA TGTGCCAGCAGCTTAGTTGGGCTAGCGGGATTCTCCAATGAGCAGTTCTTC. The J gene is TRBJ2-1, the V gene TRBV7-6; 9 nucleotides align to TRBD2. Germline CDR1 reads SGHVS; CDR2 reads FNYEAQ. V lost 1 base, J lost 6 bases, and 10 bases stayed unmatched. The CDR3 sequence is 17 residues long. Looking up the rest from reference TRBV7-6 and TRBJ2-1 gives the full variable domain: GAGVSQSPRYKVTKRGQDVALRCDPISGHVSLYWYRQALGQGPEFLTYFNYEAQQDKSGLPNDRFSAERPEGSISTLTIQRTEQRDSAMYRCASSLVGLAGFSNEQFFGPGTRLTVL.

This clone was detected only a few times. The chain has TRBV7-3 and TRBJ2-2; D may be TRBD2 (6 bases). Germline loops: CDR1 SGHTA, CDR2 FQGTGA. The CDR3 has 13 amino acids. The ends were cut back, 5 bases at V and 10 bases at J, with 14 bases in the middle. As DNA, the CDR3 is TGTGCCAGCAGCCCCTCTCCTAGCGTGGAGCTGTTTTTT. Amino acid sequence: CASSPSPSVELFF.

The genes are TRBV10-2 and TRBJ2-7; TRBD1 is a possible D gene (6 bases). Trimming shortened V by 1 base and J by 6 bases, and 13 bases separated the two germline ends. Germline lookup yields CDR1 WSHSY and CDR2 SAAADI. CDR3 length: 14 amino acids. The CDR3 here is CASSEWVTGIEQYF. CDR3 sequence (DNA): TGCGCCAGCAGTGAGTGGGTCACAGGGATCGAGCAGTACTTC.

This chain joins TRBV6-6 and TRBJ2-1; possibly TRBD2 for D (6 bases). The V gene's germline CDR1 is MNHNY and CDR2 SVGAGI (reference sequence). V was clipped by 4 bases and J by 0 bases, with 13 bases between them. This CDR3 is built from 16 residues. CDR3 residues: CASSSRGLSSYNEQFF. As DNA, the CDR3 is TGTGCCAGCAGTTCGCGGGGACTCAGCTCCTACAATGAGCAGTTCTTC.